This T cell receptor beta chain was found in a study of blood T cell repertoires in COVID-19. The overall study: Specimens from acute and convalescent COVID-19 originated in the United States, Italy and Spain. Sample material is recorded as cDNA or gDNA derived from T cells, B-cell-depleted T cells, or PBMCs.

V lost 3 bases to trimming and J lost 3 bases, with 11 bases between them. This CDR3 contains 14 residues. Germline CDR1 and CDR2: SGHRS and YFSETQ. Original data processing: Estimation of nucleated cell counts was performed using reference gene primer amplification. TCRdb's table, derived via immunoSEQ multiplex PCR, lists solely in-frame clones and lacks some. V and J calls and clone size are those listed in that table; D and trimming were worked out from the DNA. The repertoire consists of about 310,000 clones, with over 75% occurring once and the leading ten covering 1%. This TCR was sampled from a man in his fifties or sixties with active or convalescent COVID-19. Specimen: peripheral blood. The chain recombines TRBV5-1 with TRBJ2-3, with D possibly matching TRBD2 (6 bases). CDR3 sequence: CASSSPEGTDTQYF. CDR3 DNA sequence: TGCGCCAGCAGCTCCCCGGAGGGTACAGATACGCAGTATTTT.